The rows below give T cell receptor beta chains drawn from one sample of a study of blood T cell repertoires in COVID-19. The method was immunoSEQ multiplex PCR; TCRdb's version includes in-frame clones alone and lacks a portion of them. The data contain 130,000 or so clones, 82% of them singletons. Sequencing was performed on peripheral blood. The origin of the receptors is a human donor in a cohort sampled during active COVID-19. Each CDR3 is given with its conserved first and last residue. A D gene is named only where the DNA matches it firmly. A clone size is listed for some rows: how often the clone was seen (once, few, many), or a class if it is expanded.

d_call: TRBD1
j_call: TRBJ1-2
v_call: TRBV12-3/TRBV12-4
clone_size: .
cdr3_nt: TGTGCCAGCAGCCGGACAGGGGGCTATGGCTACACCTTC
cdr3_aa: CASSRTGGYGYTF

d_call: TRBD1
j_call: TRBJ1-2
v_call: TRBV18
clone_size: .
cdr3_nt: TGTGCCAGCTCACCCCGGACAGGGGTTGAGGGCTACACCTTC
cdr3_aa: CASSPRTGVEGYTF

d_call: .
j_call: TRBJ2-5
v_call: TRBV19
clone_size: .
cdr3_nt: TGTGCCAGTAGTATGCGGCAAGAGACCCAGTACTTC
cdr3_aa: CASSMRQETQYF

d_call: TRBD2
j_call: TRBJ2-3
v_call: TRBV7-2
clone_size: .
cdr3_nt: TGTGCCAGCAGCTTATGGGGCGGGGGGGCCGGAGATACGCAGTATTTT
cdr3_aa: CASSLWGGGAGDTQYF

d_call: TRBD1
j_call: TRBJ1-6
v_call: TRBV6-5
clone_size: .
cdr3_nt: TGTGCCAGCAGCCCGGGACAGGGCTTTGTTCCCCTCCACTTT
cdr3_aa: CASSPGQGFVPLHF

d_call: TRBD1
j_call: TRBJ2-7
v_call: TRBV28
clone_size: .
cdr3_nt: TGTGCCAGCAGTGGCCCCCGGACAGGGATCTACGAGCAGTACTTC
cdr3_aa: CASSGPRTGIYEQYF

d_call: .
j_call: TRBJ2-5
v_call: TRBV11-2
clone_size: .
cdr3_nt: TGTGCCAGCAGCCCCACGAGGGCGGATCAAGAGACCCAGTACTTC
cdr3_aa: CASSPTRADQETQYF

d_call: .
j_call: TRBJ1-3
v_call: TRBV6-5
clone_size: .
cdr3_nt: TGTGCCAGCATAGAGGGTGATTTTGGAAACACCATATATTTT
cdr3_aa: CASIEGDFGNTIYF

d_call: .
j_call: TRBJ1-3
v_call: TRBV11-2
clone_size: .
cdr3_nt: TGTGCCAGCAGCTTAGGGTCGAGCTCTGGAAACACCATATATTTT
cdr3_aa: CASSLGSSSGNTIYF

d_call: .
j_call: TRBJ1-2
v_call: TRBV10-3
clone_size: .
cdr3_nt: TGTGCCATCAGTGAGTCTGGACAGCCTGCCTATGGCTACACCTTC
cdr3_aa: CAISESGQPAYGYTF

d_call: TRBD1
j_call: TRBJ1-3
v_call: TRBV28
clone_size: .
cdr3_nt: TGTGCCAGCAGTTGGACAGGGACCGGAAACACCATATATTTT
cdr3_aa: CASSWTGTGNTIYF

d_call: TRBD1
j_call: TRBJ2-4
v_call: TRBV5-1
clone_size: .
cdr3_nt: TGCGCCAGCAGCTTACAGGGGACCGGGACCAAAAACATTCAGTACTTC
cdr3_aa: CASSLQGTGTKNIQYF

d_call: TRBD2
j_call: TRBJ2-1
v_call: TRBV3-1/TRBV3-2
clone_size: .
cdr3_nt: TGTGCCAGCAGCCCGCGTGCAGCGGGGGACCCTCTGGCTAATGAGCAGTTCTTC
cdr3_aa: CASSPRAAGDPLANEQFF

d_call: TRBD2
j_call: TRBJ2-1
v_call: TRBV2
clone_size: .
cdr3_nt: TGTGCCAGCAGCATTAGCGGGGGGGTGGGTAATGAGCAGTTCTTC
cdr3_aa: CASSISGGVGNEQFF

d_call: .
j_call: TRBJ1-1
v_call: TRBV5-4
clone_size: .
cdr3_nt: TGTGCCAGCAGCTTAGACACCCTGGGCACTGAAGCTTTCTTT
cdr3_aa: CASSLDTLGTEAFF

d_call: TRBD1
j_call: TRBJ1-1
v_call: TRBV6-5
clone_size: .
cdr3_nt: TGTGCCAGCAAGGGACAGGGGGCGACCTCCACTGAAGCTTTCTTT
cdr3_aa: CASKGQGATSTEAFF

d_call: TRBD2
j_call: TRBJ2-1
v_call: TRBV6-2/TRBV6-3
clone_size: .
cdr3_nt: TGTGCCAGCAGCCAGACTAGCGGGGGTGTTGAGCAGTTCTTC
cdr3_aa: CASSQTSGGVEQFF

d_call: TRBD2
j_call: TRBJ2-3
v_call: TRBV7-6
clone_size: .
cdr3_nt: TGTGCCAGCAGCTTAGGGGGGGGAACTTACCCCACAGATACGCAGTATTTT
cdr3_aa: CASSLGGGTYPTDTQYF

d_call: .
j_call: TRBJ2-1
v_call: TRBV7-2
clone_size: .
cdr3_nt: TGTGCCAGCAGCTTACGGGGCCAGGGTCTGGCGGGGTGGGGGTTCTTC
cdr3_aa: CASSLRGQGLAGWGFF

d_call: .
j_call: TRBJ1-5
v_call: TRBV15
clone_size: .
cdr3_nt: TGTGCCACCAGCGGGGAACAGGGAGGGCATCAGCCCCAGCATTTT
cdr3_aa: CATSGEQGGHQPQHF

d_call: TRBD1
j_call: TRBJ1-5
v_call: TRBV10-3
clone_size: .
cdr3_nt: TGTGCCAGCACGCCGGGACAGGGCTCCAATCAGCCCCAGCATTTT
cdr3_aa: CASTPGQGSNQPQHF

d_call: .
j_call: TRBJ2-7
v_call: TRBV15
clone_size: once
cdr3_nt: TGTGCCACCAGCCTAACAGGGTCGAGCTCCTACGAGCAGTACTTC
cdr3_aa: CATSLTGSSSYEQYF

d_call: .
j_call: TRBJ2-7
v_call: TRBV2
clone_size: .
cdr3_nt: TGTGCCAGCAGTTCTTATCAGGAGCAGTACTTC
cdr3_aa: CASSSYQEQYF

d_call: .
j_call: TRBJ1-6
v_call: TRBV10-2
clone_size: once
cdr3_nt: TGCGCCAGCAGTGAGCCGTTAAGGAGCTCCTATAATTCACCCCTCCACTTT
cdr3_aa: CASSEPLRSSYNSPLHF